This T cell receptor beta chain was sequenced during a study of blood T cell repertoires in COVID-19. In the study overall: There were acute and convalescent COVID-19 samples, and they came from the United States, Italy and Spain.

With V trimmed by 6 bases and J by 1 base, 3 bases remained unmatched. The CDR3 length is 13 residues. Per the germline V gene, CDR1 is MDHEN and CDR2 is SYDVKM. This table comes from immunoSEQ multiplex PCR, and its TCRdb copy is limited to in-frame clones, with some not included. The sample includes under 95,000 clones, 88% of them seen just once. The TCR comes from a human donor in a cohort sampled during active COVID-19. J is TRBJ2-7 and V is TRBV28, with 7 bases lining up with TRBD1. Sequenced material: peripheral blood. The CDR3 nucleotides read TGTGCCAGCAGACAACAGGGGTCCTACGAGCAGTACTTC. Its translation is CASRQQGSYEQYF. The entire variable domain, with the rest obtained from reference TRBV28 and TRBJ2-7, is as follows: DVKVTQSSRYLVKRTGEKVFLECVQDMDHENMFWYRQDPGLGLRLIYFSYDVKMKEKGDIPEGYSVSREKKERFSLILESASTNQTSMYLCASRQQGSYEQYFGPGTRLTVT.